The sequence of this T cell receptor beta chain was determined in a study of blood T cell repertoires in COVID-19. On the study more broadly: Whether acute or convalescent, the COVID-19 samples came from the United States, Italy and Spain. T cells, B-cell-depleted T cells, or PBMCs supplied cDNA or gDNA.

Turning to this clone: One end of the junction is discordant with germline, which a read error may explain.

Original analysis: Amplifying reference gene primers gave estimates of nucleated cell counts. The table came from immunoSEQ multiplex PCR; TCRdb's copy has only in-frame clones and leaves some out. D and trimming were read from the DNA, whereas the V and J calls and clone size are those reported in that table. Of about 82,000 clones listed, around four fifths are singletons. Germline-derived CDR1 and CDR2 are MNHEY and SVGAGI. The CDR3 covers 13 residues. The TCR was taken from a woman aged 55-70 years with acute or convalescent COVID-19. This chain joins TRBV6-5 and TRBJ2-1; the D is unclear. Material: peripheral blood. CDR3 DNA: TGTGCCAGCGACCTGACGGAGTACAATGAGCAATTCTTC. Protein product: CASDLTEYNEQFF.